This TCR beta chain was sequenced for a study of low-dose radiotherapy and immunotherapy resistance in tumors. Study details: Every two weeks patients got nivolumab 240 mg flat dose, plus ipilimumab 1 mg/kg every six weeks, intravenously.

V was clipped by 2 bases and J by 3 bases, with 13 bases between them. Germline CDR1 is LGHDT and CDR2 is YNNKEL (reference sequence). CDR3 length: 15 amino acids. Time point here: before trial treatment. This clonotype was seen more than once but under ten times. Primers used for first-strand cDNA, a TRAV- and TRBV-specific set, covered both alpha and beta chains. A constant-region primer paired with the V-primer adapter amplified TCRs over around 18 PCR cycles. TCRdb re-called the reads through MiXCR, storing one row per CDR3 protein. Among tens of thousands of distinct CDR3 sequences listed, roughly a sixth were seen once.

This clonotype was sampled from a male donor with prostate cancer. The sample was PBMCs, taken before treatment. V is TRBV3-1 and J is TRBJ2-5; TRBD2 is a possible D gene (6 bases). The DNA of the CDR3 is TGTGCCAGCAGCCAACCTACCGGAGGGGAAGAGACCCAGTACTTC. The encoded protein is CASSQPTGGEETQYF.